The 8 T cell receptor beta chains listed next were all sequenced from one sample in a study of T cells in Graves' hyperthyroidism and ophthalmopathy (dated by TCRdb to between 2019 and 2020). To prepare the library, multiplex PCR was applied. Instrument used: Illumina HiSeq 2000. The TCR beta CDR3 regions were amplified from the RNA transcripts. A first-round RT-PCR of the TCR CDR3 used the HTBI primer set with the Qiagen OneStep RT-PCR kit. TCRdb ran its own pipeline on the public reads, namely fastp trimming at Q25 and MiXCR clone calling, and kept in-frame beta chains. Every entry covers one CDR3 protein and lists the most common genes and DNA from its rows. Counted in this sample were 620,000 or so distinct CDR3 sequences; about 14% of them appeared once. About an eighth of the sample rests with the top ten. The material sequenced was blood. These receptors were collected from a woman in her fifties or sixties with Graves' ophthalmopathy.

This clonotype was picked up many times. This chain uses TRBV20-1 with TRBJ2-5; the match to TRBD2 covers 9 bases. The germline gives CDR1 DFQATT, CDR2 SNEGSKA (reference sequence). After removal of 1 base from V and 4 bases from J, the junction contained 13 bases not matched to a gene. The length of the CDR3 is 17 residues. The CDR3 nucleotides read TGCAGTGCTAGAGTCCCTCGAGTAGCGGGAGTGACAGAGACCCAGTACTTC. Its protein is CSARVPRVAGVTETQYF.

As for this clonotype: One junction end disagrees with the germline gene, perhaps due to a read error. The chain employs TRBV6-2 or TRBV6-3 and TRBJ1-5; 8 bases fit TRBD1. This CDR3 is 16 amino acids long. Germline V gene lookup returns CDR1 MNHEY and CDR2 SVGEGT. The CDR3 coding sequence is TGTACCAGCAGTGTAAGACAGGGGTTCGGCAATCAGCCCCAGCATTTT. It codes for CTSSVRQGFGNQPQHF.

This clonotype showed up just once. V usage is TRBV9 and J usage is TRBJ2-7, with 7 positions matching TRBD1. The CDR3 has 14 amino acids. V trimming: 3 bases; J trimming: 6 bases; junction bases outside the gene matches: 9. Germline assignment: CDR1 SGDLS and CDR2 YYNGEE. The chain's CDR3 is CASSARQGGGEQYF. CDR3 sequence (DNA): TGTGCCAGCAGCGCTCGACAGGGTGGAGGCGAGCAGTACTTC.

Details on this clonotype: This may come from a read error, since a much larger clone is one base off. The gene calls are TRBV18 and TRBJ1-1; the D gene is possibly TRBD1 (6 bases). Germline lookup yields CDR1 KGHSH and CDR2 LQKENI. This CDR3 has 16 amino acids. CDR3 coding DNA: TGTGCCAGCCCACCTACAGATCCAAAAGGGGGTACTGAAGCTTTCTTT. Residues: CASPPTDPKGGTEAFF.

This clonotype came up a few times. The chain couples TRBV5-1 to TRBJ2-7; unclear D gene. Trimming left V 0 bases short and J 7 bases short, with 14 bases between. The germline V gene has CDR1 SGHRS and CDR2 YFSETQ. CDR3 size: 14 residues. In nucleotides, the CDR3 is TGCGCCAGCAGCTTGGATTCGGTTTTTGGGGAGCAGTACTTC. It translates to CASSLDSVFGEQYF.

There are a few counts of this clonotype. This chain uses TRBV12-3 or TRBV12-4 with TRBJ1-6; 8 nucleotides agree with TRBD1. V lost 7 bases and J lost 9; bases outside the gene matches: 11. This CDR3 has 15 residues. The CDR3: CASTLETGDFSPLHF. The CDR3 nucleotides are TGTGCCAGCACTTTGGAGACAGGGGACTTTTCACCCCTCCACTTT.

This clonotype was counted many times. The gene calls are TRBV18 and TRBJ2-4; maybe TRBD1 (6 bases). The V and J ends lost 3 bases and 3 bases respectively, with 9 bases between them. Germline V CDR1 and CDR2: KGHSH, LQKENI. The CDR3 contains 14 residues. The CDR3 sequence: CASSPTGGKNIQYF. The CDR3 coding sequence is TGTGCCAGCTCACCGACAGGAGGCAAAAACATTCAGTACTTC.

This clonotype was picked up a small number of times. The rearrangement links TRBV4-3 to TRBJ2-5; D gene ambiguous. CDR1 LGHNA and CDR2 YSLEER come from the germline V gene. This CDR3 spans 17 amino acids. Trimming left V 0 bases short and J 2 bases short, with 16 bases between. The DNA for the CDR3 is TGCGCCAGCAGCCAAGAAGTGAGTGACTCCGAGCAAGAGACCCAGTACTTC. It is translated as CASSQEVSDSEQETQYF.